These 20 T cell receptor beta chains came from one sample sequenced in a study of T cell responses to AZD1222 COVID-19 vaccine. Profiling relied on immunoSEQ multiplex PCR, and the TCRdb table lists in-frame clones only, not all of them. This sample carries around 63,000 clones, 65% to 90% of them seen once, and the ten largest clones take roughly 19%. Specimen: peripheral blood, collected on day 0 of AZD1222 vaccination. All receptors derive from an adult in good health.

CDR3 bases: TGTGCCAGCAGTTATTTGGGATCGTACGAGCAGTACTTC. Its protein is CASSYLGSYEQYF. The chain is built from TRBV6-5 and TRBJ2-7; D is unclear. Trimming stripped 3 bases from V and 4 bases from J, with 10 bases between. The V gene's germline CDR1 is MNHEY and CDR2 SVGAGI. The CDR3 totals 13 residues.

The chain carries TRBV29-1 and TRBJ1-2; D gene ambiguous. Looked up from germline, CDR1 is SQVTM and CDR2 is ANQGSEA. With 3 bases removed from V and 5 bases from J, the gap between germline ends came to 7 bases. The CDR3 consists of 11 residues. The CDR3: CSVDLGYGYTF. DNA of the CDR3: TGCAGCGTTGATTTGGGGTATGGCTACACCTTC.

The V and J genes are TRBV19 and TRBJ1-2; D gene ambiguous. Germline loops: CDR1 LNHDA, CDR2 SQIVND (reference sequence). The CDR3 totals 13 residues. With 3 bases removed from V and 6 bases from J, the gap between germline ends came to 11 bases. DNA of the CDR3: TGTGCCAGTAGTATTGATGGGAGCGATGGCTACACCTTC. Translating it yields CASSIDGSDGYTF.

The rearrangement joins TRBV5-1 to TRBJ2-7, with 8 bases matching TRBD2. From germline, CDR1 is SGHRS and CDR2 YFSETQ. After removal of 2 bases from V and 5 bases from J, the junction contained 12 bases not matched to a gene. The CDR3 contains 16 residues. The CDR3 is CASSLTGGVRGDEQYF. The CDR3 DNA reads as TGCGCCAGCAGCTTAACCGGGGGGGTCCGAGGAGACGAGCAGTACTTC.

The V gene is TRBV6-4, the J gene TRBJ1-1, with TRBD1 identical over 8 bases. The trim removed 6 bases at V and 0 bases at J, leaving 6 bases unmatched. The CDR3 totals 15 residues. Germline CDR1 and CDR2: MRHNA and SNTAGT. The CDR3 sequence: CASSEQGGMNTEAFF. DNA for the CDR3: TGTGCCAGCAGCGAACAGGGGGGCATGAACACTGAAGCTTTCTTT.

With respect to this clone: The sample contains more than one DNA sequence encoding this CDR3. This chain connects TRBV5-1 to TRBJ1-2, with D uncertain. This CDR3 is 14 amino acids long. V was clipped by 0 bases and J by 5 bases, with 11 bases between them. The V gene's germline CDR1 is SGHRS and CDR2 YFSETQ. The CDR3 nucleotides are TGCGCCAGCAGCTTGGGGCGCCTTGGGTATGGCTACACCTTC. It specifies CASSLGRLGYGYTF.

This clone was seen a few times. The chain combines TRBV4-2 with TRBJ2-1; possible D gene TRBD2, 6 bases. Germline CDR1 is LGHNA and CDR2 is YNFKEQ. V lost 4 bases to trimming and J lost 1 base, with 17 bases between them. This CDR3 contains 17 residues. The CDR3 nucleotides read TGTGCCAGCAGCCCAAAAAACCGGGGGAGGTCCTACAATGAGCAGTTCTTC. Translating it yields CASSPKNRGRSYNEQFF.

V gene TRBV28 combines with J gene TRBJ1-1; D uncertain. V lost 5 bases and J 0 bases, leaving 13 bases between the germline ends. Looked up from germline, CDR1 is MDHEN and CDR2 is SYDVKM. The CDR3 spans 15 residues. The CDR3 nucleotides read TGTGCCAGCAGTACCAGGACGGCCGTGAACACTGAAGCTTTCTTT. Its protein is CASSTRTAVNTEAFF.

The chain employs TRBV6-5 and TRBJ1-4; the match to TRBD1 covers 7 bases. The germline V gene has CDR1 MNHEY and CDR2 SVGAGI. J lost 4 bases, V lost 7 bases, and 9 bases had no gene match. CDR3 length: 15 residues. Here the CDR3 reads CASTNTGQSNEKLFF. The CDR3 nucleotides read TGTGCCAGCACAAACACGGGACAGAGTAATGAAAAACTGTTTTTT.

The chain employs TRBV6-5 and TRBJ2-3, with a possible D match to TRBD1 (7 bases). Germline V gene sequence: CDR1 MNHEY, CDR2 SVGAGI. The germline V and J ends were trimmed by 7 bases and 1 base, with 15 bases remaining between them. The CDR3 is 15 amino acids. The DNA for the CDR3 is TGTGCCAGCAACCACTTCAGGGGGGGCACAGATACGCAGTATTTT. Translating it yields CASNHFRGGTDTQYF.

This clone was seen just once. V is TRBV28 and J is TRBJ1-5, with 9 bases lining up with TRBD1. Germline trimming cut 2 bases from V and 3 bases from J; bases unmatched to any gene: 8. This CDR3 spans 17 amino acids. Per the germline V gene, CDR1 is MDHEN and CDR2 is SYDVKM. CDR3 protein: CASSLTWTGVNNQPQHF. The CDR3 DNA follows: TGTGCCAGCAGTTTAACGTGGACAGGGGTAAACAATCAGCCCCAGCATTTT.

The gene calls are TRBV28 and TRBJ2-7; D remains unclear. The CDR3 length is 16 residues. V lost 5 bases to trimming and J lost 7 bases, with 24 bases between them. From germline, CDR1 is MDHEN and CDR2 SYDVKM. CDR3 protein: CASSPHGPDLILEQYF. The CDR3 region has the DNA TGTGCCAGCAGTCCACATGGACCAGATTTAATACTTGAGCAGTACTTC.

This chain connects TRBV10-2 to TRBJ2-7; D is uncertain. The V and J ends lost 6 bases and 4 bases respectively, with 19 bases between them. The CDR3 length is 15 residues. Germline loops: CDR1 WSHSY, CDR2 SAAADI. CDR3 in DNA: TGCGCCAGCAGCAAAAGAGTGGTTCCAAAATACGAGCAGTACTTC. As protein: CASSKRVVPKYEQYF.

The chain employs TRBV28 and TRBJ2-2; possibly TRBD2 for D (6 bases). V was pared by 2 bases and J by 1 base, with 8 bases between. The CDR3 loop spans 15 amino acids. Per germline, CDR1 MDHEN and CDR2 SYDVKM. The CDR3 reads CASSLPAGNTGELFF. CDR3 coding DNA: TGTGCCAGCAGTTTACCAGCGGGGAACACCGGGGAGCTGTTTTTT.

The V call is TRBV24-1, the J call TRBJ1-5; D is undetermined. With 8 bases removed from V and 7 bases from J, the gap between germline ends came to 8 bases. Germline V lookup: CDR1 KGHDR, CDR2 SFDVKD. The CDR3 runs to 11 residues. CDR3: CATTQIQPQHF. As DNA, the CDR3 is TGTGCCACCACCCAAATCCAGCCCCAGCATTTT.

The CDR3 protein is CASSLSRSTDTQYF. The DNA of the CDR3 is TGTGCCAGCAGCTTATCCCGGAGCACAGATACGCAGTATTTT. This chain links TRBV11-3 with TRBJ2-3; D unresolved. Germline V lookup: CDR1 SGHNT, CDR2 YENEEA. V lost 2 bases to trimming and J lost 0 bases, with 6 bases between them. This CDR3 is 14 amino acids long.

The V gene is TRBV7-6, the J gene TRBJ2-7, with D perhaps TRBD2 (6 bases). There are 16 residues in the CDR3. From germline, CDR1 is SGHVS and CDR2 FNYEAQ. V was shortened by 4 bases and J by 3 bases, with 19 bases between the two germline ends. The CDR3 sequence: CASSSLGGTLGYEQYF. The DNA of the CDR3 is TGTGCCAGCAGCTCATTGGGAGGCACCCTCGGCTACGAGCAGTACTTC.

The CDR3 sequence is CASSIGGSNQPQHF. CDR3 nucleotides: TGTGCCAGTAGTATAGGGGGTAGCAATCAGCCCCAGCATTTT. The gene calls are TRBV19 and TRBJ1-5; D is undetermined. Per germline, CDR1 LNHDA and CDR2 SQIVND (reference sequence). V was trimmed by 1 base and J by 0 bases, leaving 4 bases between them. The CDR3 runs 14 residues.

This rearrangement joins TRBV4-1 to TRBJ1-5, with D unresolved. Per the germline V gene, CDR1 is MGHRA and CDR2 is YSYEKL. Trimming shortened V by 0 bases and J by 1 base, and 10 bases separated the two germline ends. The CDR3 has 16 residues. The CDR3 spells CASSQDQAGSNQPQHF. CDR3 nucleotides: TGCGCCAGCAGCCAAGATCAGGCGGGGAGCAATCAGCCCCAGCATTTT.

The V call is TRBV20-1, the J call TRBJ1-4, with a tentative D call TRBD1 (5 bases). The germline gives CDR1 DFQATT, CDR2 SNEGSKA (reference sequence). Trimming shortened V by 6 bases and J by 5 bases, and 7 bases separated the two germline ends. This CDR3 comprises 11 residues. The CDR3 sequence: CSAGGNEKLFF. The CDR3 coding sequence is TGCAGTGCCGGGGGGAATGAAAAACTGTTTTTT.